The T cell receptor beta chain described here comes from a study of cytotoxic CD8 clonotypes in ibrutinib-treated CLL. Whole-study results and caveats: A rise in clonality was seen at ibrutinib response, and a fall back toward baseline was seen at progression.

The protocol was immunoSEQ multiplex PCR, while the TCRdb copy is restricted to in-frame clones and leaves out a portion. The sample lists about 300,000 clones, around 69% seen once, with about 5.7% in the top ten. This CDR3 has 15 amino acids. With respect to this clone: The antigen is undetermined.

The chain couples TRBV21-1 to TRBJ2-1; whether TRBD2, the table's D call, matches the DNA was not checked. TRBV21-1 is reported as a pseudogene. The source of this sequence is a human donor with chronic lymphocytic leukemia. Sequenced material: PBMCs, taken at disease progression, from a patient treated with ibrutinib. The CDR3 region is CASSKTPSRDNEQFF. CDR3 DNA sequence: TGTGCCAGCAGCAAAACTCCTAGTCGTGACAATGAGCAGTTCTTC.